Sequencing of this T cell receptor beta chain was carried out in a study of identical twins. Study conclusions and caveats: Out-of-frame alpha sequences that twins shared showed excess low generation probability.

After removal of 5 bases from V and 3 bases from J, the junction contained 3 bases not matched to a gene. The CDR3 contains 14 residues. In germline, CDR1 is SGHTA, CDR2 FQGNSA. TCRdb redid the calling of the 5' RACE reads with MiXCR, one entry per CDR3 protein. The sample shows 200,000 to 250,000 distinct CDR3 sequences, about 14% of them seen only once. Regarding this clonotype: Its cognate antigen is unknown.

The TCR originated in a woman aged 18-30 years in good health. Sequences were obtained from memory (CD45RO+) T cells sorted from blood. The chain carries TRBV7-2 and TRBJ2-2; 7 nucleotides align to TRBD2. CDR3 sequence reads: CASSLLAYTGELFF. CDR3 nucleotides: TGTGCCAGCAGCCTACTAGCGTACACCGGGGAGCTGTTTTTT.